This T cell receptor beta chain was found in a study of control samples from healthy donors and cancer patients. The germline gives CDR1 SGHNT, CDR2 YENEEA. Trimming cost V 5 bases and J 5 bases, with 21 bases left between them. This CDR3 region has 16 residues. The table came from immunoSEQ multiplex PCR; TCRdb's copy has only in-frame clones and leaves some out. The sample has about 120,000 clones, approximately 88% seen once. The sequencing sample was made of blood. The chain links TRBV11-3 to TRBJ1-1; D possibly corresponds to TRBD1 (5 bases). The receptor comes from a man in his forties in good health. The CDR3 coding sequence is TGTGCCAGCAGCCCCGACGGGAGGGGAGGGGTGACTGAAGCTTTCTTT. Its translation is CASSPDGRGGVTEAFF.